This T cell receptor beta chain was sequenced in a study of healthy donors' naive CD4 and CD8 T cells. Study-level points and caveats: Most V and J genes were reportedly biased between naive CD4+ and CD8+ cells. About 13% of CD4/CD8 propensity variance appeared explained by V, J and CDR3 charge.

Each TCR library used around 540 ng of total RNA and a linear amplification protocol. In the original analysis: Some 78,000 TCR alpha transcripts were sequenced from about 5 healthy donors. TCRdb ran MiXCR on the reads and lists one entry per CDR3 protein. The V and J calls were determined by TCRdb, not by the authors. The sample has about 200,000 distinct CDR3 sequences, around three quarters seen once. V lost 3 bases to trimming and J lost 5 bases; unmatched junction nucleotides: 5. The CDR3 runs 13 residues. Germline CDR1 SQVTM, CDR2 ANQGSEA. On this clonotype: Its antigen is unknown.

Sequencing input: naive CD4+ and CD8+ T cells sorted from blood, pooled from several donors. This TCR derives from a pool of human donors in good health; the sample pools cells from several healthy donors. V and J are TRBV29-1 and TRBJ1-2, with 8 bases identical to TRBD1. CDR3: CSVETTGGYGYTF. CDR3 DNA: TGCAGCGTTGAGACTACAGGGGGTTATGGCTACACCTTC.